One and the same sample provided the 2 T cell receptor beta chains below, sequenced in a study of blood T cell repertoires in COVID-19. The method was immunoSEQ multiplex PCR; TCRdb's version includes in-frame clones alone and lacks a portion of them. Among about 210,000 clones listed, roughly 86% were seen once. Sequenced input: PBMCs or T cells enriched from blood (not recorded which). The origin of the receptors is a man aged 35-49 years with acute COVID-19.

The chain uses TRBV5-4 and TRBJ1-1, with D maybe TRBD1 (5 bases). Trimming stripped 0 bases from V and 1 base from J, with 19 bases between. There are 18 residues in the CDR3. The germline V gene has CDR1 SGHNT and CDR2 YYREEE (reference sequence). DNA of the CDR3: TGTGCCAGCAGCTTGGGTAGTAGGGCGGGGCAAGCGAACACTGAAGCTTTCTTT. Amino acids: CASSLGSRAGQANTEAFF.

The rearrangement links TRBV4-2 to TRBJ2-7; a possible D gene is TRBD1 (6 bases). CDR1 is LGHNA and CDR2 is YNFKEQ in the germline V gene. Trimming took 1 base from V and 2 from J, leaving 15 bases between them. The CDR3 has 16 amino acids. The CDR3 DNA follows: TGTGCCAGCAGCCAAGCGGCTGTTGGACAGACCTACGAGCAGTACTTC. Its protein is CASSQAAVGQTYEQYF.